This TCR beta chain was captured by sequencing in a study of human T cells and chemical hapten exposure. TCRdb independently ran MiXCR on the RACE reads; one entry per CDR3 protein. This table has under 200,000 distinct CDR3 sequences, around 13% appearing once. Regarding time point: patch test 1, 2 weeks after DPC sensitization. Documented treatment: therapeutic diphenylcyclopropenone sensitization with weekly scalp DPC. This clonotype was obtained from a woman aged 30 to 39 with alopecia areata. Some clones in this sample may be carry-over from other donors' samples. The sequencing here drew on whole blood, taken in connection with sensitization to the hapten diphenylcyclopropenone (DPC).

CDR3: CASSLMVSSGNTIYF. The CDR3 DNA reads as TGTGCCAGCAGCTTAATGGTCTCGTCTGGAAACACCATATATTTT. This chain connects TRBV7-2 to TRBJ1-3; D remains unclear. There are 15 residues in the CDR3. Looked up from germline, CDR1 is SGHTA and CDR2 is FQGNSA. V shed 2 bases and J shed 1 base, with 9 bases lying between them.